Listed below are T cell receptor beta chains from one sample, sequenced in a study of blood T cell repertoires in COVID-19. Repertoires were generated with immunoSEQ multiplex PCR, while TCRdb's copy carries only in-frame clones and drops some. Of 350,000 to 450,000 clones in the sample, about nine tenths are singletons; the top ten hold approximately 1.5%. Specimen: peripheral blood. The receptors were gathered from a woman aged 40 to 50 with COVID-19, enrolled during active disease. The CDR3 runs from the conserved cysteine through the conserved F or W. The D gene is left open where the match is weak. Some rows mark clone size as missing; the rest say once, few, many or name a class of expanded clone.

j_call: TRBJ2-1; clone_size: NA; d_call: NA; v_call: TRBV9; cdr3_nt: TGTGCCAGCAGCGTAGTTGGAGGGAGGCGAAATGAGCAGTTCTTC; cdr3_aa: CASSVVGGRRNEQFF
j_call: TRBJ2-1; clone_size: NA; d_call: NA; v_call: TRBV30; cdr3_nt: TGTGCCTCACCGGGGGACTCCTACAATGAGCAGTTCTTC; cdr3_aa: CASPGDSYNEQFF
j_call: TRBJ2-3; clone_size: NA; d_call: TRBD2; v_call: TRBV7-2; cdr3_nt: TGTGCCAGCAGCTTAACTAGCGGGGGAGGGGCGCAGTATTTT; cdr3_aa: CASSLTSGGGAQYF
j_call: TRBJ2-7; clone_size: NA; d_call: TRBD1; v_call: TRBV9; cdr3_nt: TGTGCCAGCAGCGTAGAGGGACAGGGGGCGGAGGAGCAGTACTTC; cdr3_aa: CASSVEGQGAEEQYF
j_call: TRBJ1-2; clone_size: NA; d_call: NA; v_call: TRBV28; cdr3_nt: TGTGCCAGTGCGCCGGCGGACTATGGCTACACCTTC; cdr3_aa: CASAPADYGYTF
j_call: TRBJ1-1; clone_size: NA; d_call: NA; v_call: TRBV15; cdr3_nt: TGTGCCACCAGCAGGGGAAGGGGGTTCGGAGACACTGAAGCTTTCTTT; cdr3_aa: CATSRGRGFGDTEAFF
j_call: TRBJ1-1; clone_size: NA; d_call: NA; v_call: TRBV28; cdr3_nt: TGTGCCAGCAGTTTATCCGGGTTAGGCACTGAAGCTTTCTTT; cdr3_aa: CASSLSGLGTEAFF
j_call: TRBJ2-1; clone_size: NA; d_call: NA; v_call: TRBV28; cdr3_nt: TGTGCCAGCAGTTTAAGTGGGGCCTGGGGTGAGCAGTTCTTC; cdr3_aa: CASSLSGAWGEQFF
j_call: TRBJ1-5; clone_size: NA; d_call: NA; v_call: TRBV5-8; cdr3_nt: TGTGCCAGCAGCCGCAGGGTGAGCTTCGGGAATCAGCCCCAGCATTTT; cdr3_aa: CASSRRVSFGNQPQHF
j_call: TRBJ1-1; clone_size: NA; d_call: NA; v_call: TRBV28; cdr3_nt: TGTGCCAGCATTTACCCGTCAGGAAACACTGAAGCTTTCTTT; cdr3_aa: CASIYPSGNTEAFF
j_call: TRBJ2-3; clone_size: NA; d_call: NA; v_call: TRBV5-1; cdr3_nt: TGCGCCAGCAGCTTGGGGGGAGCGGGAGATACGCAGTATTTT; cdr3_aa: CASSLGGAGDTQYF
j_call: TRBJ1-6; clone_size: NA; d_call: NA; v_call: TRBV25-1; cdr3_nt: TGTGCCAGCAGTGCACAGGGTAGCTCCTATAATTCACCCCTCCACTTT; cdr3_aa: CASSAQGSSYNSPLHF
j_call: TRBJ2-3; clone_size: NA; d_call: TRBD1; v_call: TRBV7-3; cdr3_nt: TGTGCCAGCGGGCCCGGGACAGGGGATGCAGATACGCAGTATTTT; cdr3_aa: CASGPGTGDADTQYF
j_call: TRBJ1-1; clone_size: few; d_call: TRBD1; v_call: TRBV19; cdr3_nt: TGTGCCAGTAGTCCGCGACAGGGGTGGAACACTGAAGCTTTCTTT; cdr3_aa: CASSPRQGWNTEAFF
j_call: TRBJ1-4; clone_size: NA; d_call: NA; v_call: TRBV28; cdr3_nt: TGTGCCAGCAGAGCGTATCTCGGGTCCGCGGAAAAACTGTTTTTT; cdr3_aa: CASRAYLGSAEKLFF